This T cell receptor beta chain was profiled in a study of T cell responses to AZD1222 COVID-19 vaccine. General observations from the study: With two AZD1222 doses given, Spike-specific TCR breadth and depth both rose. Spike as a whole was targeted by vaccine-associated CD4 TCRs, dominant at 160-218 and 743-854. The peak T cell response came first, and repertoires were sampled only after it.

Second doses that came at about 4 or about 12 weeks were put together. TCRdb keeps only in-frame clones here, not all; method: immunoSEQ multiplex PCR. The sample has about 85,000 clones, approximately 90% seen once; the top ten hold about 8%. As concerns this clone: Its antigen is unidentified.

Germline V gene sequence: CDR1 SGDLS, CDR2 YYNGEE. The V end lost 4 bases, the J end lost 9 bases, and 14 bases lay between the germline ends. CDR3 length equals 14 residues. The specimen comprised peripheral blood, sampled 28 days after the second AZD1222 dose. The chain combines TRBV9 with TRBJ1-6; D remains unclear. This TCR was sampled from an adult who received the AZD1222 COVID-19 vaccine. The CDR3 region has the DNA TGTGCCAGCAGCCCCCACGATGGGGTTTCACCCCTCCACTTT. Translated: CASSPHDGVSPLHF.